These 22 T cell receptor beta chains came from one sample sequenced in a study of blood T cell repertoires in COVID-19. Clones were read by immunoSEQ multiplex PCR, and TCRdb kept only the in-frame ones, dropping some. The sample consists of roughly 200,000 clones, 82% of them appearing once. Material for sequencing was peripheral blood. The receptors were gathered from a woman aged 55-70 years with COVID-19, enrolled during active disease.

CDR3 residues: CASSAGGARSNQPQHF. DNA of the CDR3: TGTGCCAGCAGTGCTGGGGGCGCGAGGAGCAATCAGCCCCAGCATTTT. The V gene is TRBV28, the J gene TRBJ1-5; tentatively, D is TRBD1 (6 bases). V shed 5 bases and J shed 1 base, with 15 bases lying between them. Germline CDR1 and CDR2: MDHEN and SYDVKM. The CDR3 is 16 residues long.

V and J are TRBV5-4 and TRBJ1-6; TRBD1 matches at 7 bases. This CDR3 is built from 16 residues. In germline, CDR1 is SGHNT, CDR2 YYREEE (reference sequence). With V trimmed by 4 bases and J by 6 bases, 10 bases remained unmatched. CDR3 nucleotides: TGTGCCAGCAGCGCGGGACAGCCAAAACCTAATTCACCCCTCCACTTT. Amino acid sequence: CASSAGQPKPNSPLHF.

This clone was counted between two and nine times. The rearrangement joins TRBV14 to TRBJ1-2, with TRBD1 matching 7 bases. J gave up 8 bases and V 1 base, and 10 bases lay outside the gene matches. Germline V gives CDR1 SGHDN, CDR2 FVKESK. CDR3 size: 15 residues. The CDR3 here is CASSQVRGTGVGYTF. In DNA, the CDR3 is TGTGCCAGCAGCCAAGTTAGGGGCACAGGGGTCGGCTACACCTTC.

This rearrangement joins TRBV2 to TRBJ2-5; 8 bases map to TRBD1. This CDR3 is built from 14 residues. Germline loops: CDR1 SNHLY, CDR2 FYNNEI. The J segment lost 4 bases and the V segment lost 4 bases, leaving 5 bases of the junction unmatched. The CDR3 sequence: CASSGRGRGETQYF. The CDR3 DNA follows: TGTGCCAGCAGTGGCAGGGGGCGCGGAGAGACCCAGTACTTC.

This chain connects TRBV19 to TRBJ2-5; TRBD1 matches 7 bases. Germline V lookup: CDR1 LNHDA, CDR2 SQIVND (reference sequence). The V gene end was trimmed by 6 bases and the J gene end by 2 bases; junction bases not matched to a gene: 6. CDR3 length: 14 residues. DNA of the CDR3: TGTGCCAGTAGAAAAGGGGGCTGGCAAGAGACCCAGTACTTC. Its protein is CASRKGGWQETQYF.

The chain employs TRBV19 and TRBJ1-6; D possibly corresponds to TRBD1 (5 bases). CDR1 LNHDA and CDR2 SQIVND come from the germline V gene (reference sequence). V was clipped by 5 bases and J by 8 bases, with 16 bases between them. CDR3 length: 15 residues. Here the CDR3 DNA reads TGTGCCAGTAGTTTAATGGCCAGGGCGGATTCACCCCTCCACTTT. Its translation: CASSLMARADSPLHF.

The chain couples TRBV27 to TRBJ2-7; TRBD1 aligns across 9 bases. J lost 1 base, V lost 10 bases, and 29 bases had no gene match. In germline, CDR1 is MNHEY, CDR2 SMNVEV (reference sequence). The CDR3 consists of 21 residues. The DNA of the CDR3 is TGTGCCAACATGGCTGAGCGCTTGTCACCGTCTAACGGGACAGGGTCCTACGAGCAGTACGTC. Its protein is CANMAERLSPSNGTGSYEQYV.

This clone was observed once. The chain recombines TRBV6-5 with TRBJ1-5; 7 bases fit TRBD1. The CDR3 length is 15 residues. With V trimmed by 6 bases and J by 5 bases, 10 bases remained unmatched. CDR1 is MNHEY and CDR2 is SVGAGI in the germline V gene. The CDR3 bases are TGTGCCAGCAGAGCGTCAGGGGGTTGGGATCAGCCCCAGCATTTT. Protein: CASRASGGWDQPQHF.

The chain is built from TRBV5-1 and TRBJ1-1; D is undetermined. V shed 2 bases and J shed 1 base, with 9 bases lying between them. Germline V lookup: CDR1 SGHRS, CDR2 YFSETQ. CDR3 length equals 14 residues. The CDR3 nucleotides read TGCGCCAGCAGCTTAGGACTTACGAACACTGAAGCTTTCTTT. It encodes CASSLGLTNTEAFF.

The chain uses TRBV7-2 and TRBJ2-1; D unclear. The V and J ends lost 4 bases and 3 bases respectively, with 10 bases between them. This CDR3 has 14 residues. Germline assignment: CDR1 SGHTA and CDR2 FQGNSA. The CDR3 sequence: CASSSRLSYNEQFF. The CDR3 DNA follows: TGTGCCAGCAGCTCCAGACTGAGCTACAATGAGCAGTTCTTC.

The rearrangement uses TRBV7-2 and TRBJ2-1; weak D call: TRBD1 (5 bases). Germline CDR1 SGHTA, CDR2 FQGNSA. V lost 3 bases and J 12 bases, leaving 15 bases between the germline ends. The CDR3 spans 13 residues. The CDR3 sequence: CASSFWSARVQFF. The DNA for the CDR3 is TGTGCCAGCAGCTTTTGGTCGGCCAGGGTGCAGTTCTTC.

This clone occurred once. CDR3 amino acids: CASRYGGTEAFF. CDR3 nucleotides: TGTGCCAGCAGGTATGGAGGCACTGAAGCTTTCTTT. The rearrangement joins TRBV4-2 to TRBJ1-1; D is unresolved. The V and J ends lost 6 bases and 4 bases respectively, with 9 bases between them. This CDR3 region has 12 residues. Germline V gives CDR1 LGHNA, CDR2 YNFKEQ.

This clone was seen more than once but under ten times. This sequence joins TRBV30 and TRBJ2-2; the match to TRBD2 covers 9 bases. Germline CDR1 reads GTSNPN; CDR2 reads SVGIG (reference sequence). V lost 4 bases to trimming and J lost 1 base; unmatched junction nucleotides: 1. CDR3 size: 14 residues. The CDR3 region is CAWIAGVNTGELFF. The CDR3 coding sequence is TGTGCCTGGATAGCGGGGGTGAACACCGGGGAGCTGTTTTTT.

This clone was counted once. V and J are TRBV11-2 and TRBJ2-7, with D unresolved. The CDR3 sequence is 15 residues long. Per the germline V gene, CDR1 is SGHAT and CDR2 is FQNNGV. The V gene lost 5 bases and the J gene lost 3 bases, with 17 bases spanning the gap. The CDR3 nucleotides read TGTGCCAGCAGCGCCGGCCTCGCCCCGGGCTACGAGCAGTACTTC. This encodes CASSAGLAPGYEQYF.

The V and J genes are TRBV3-1 (or the pseudogene TRBV3-2) and TRBJ1-4, with unresolved D. The CDR3 extends over 13 amino acids. Trimming cost V 6 bases and J 5 bases, with 10 bases left between them. Per germline, CDR1 LGHDT and CDR2 YNNKEL (reference sequence). CDR3 nucleotides: TGTGCCAGCAGGACGGGGAAAAATGAAAAACTGTTTTTT. Translated: CASRTGKNEKLFF.

This clone was counted only a few times. V usage is TRBV28 and J usage is TRBJ1-5; no clear D. Germline V CDR1 and CDR2: MDHEN, SYDVKM. With 3 bases removed from V and 9 bases from J, the gap between germline ends came to 12 bases. The CDR3 runs to 13 residues. The CDR3: CASSLRMFRPQHF. Here the CDR3 DNA reads TGTGCCAGCAGTTTGCGGATGTTCAGGCCCCAGCATTTT.

V gene TRBV10-2 combines with J gene TRBJ2-7; D perhaps matches TRBD2 (6 bases). This CDR3 spans 17 amino acids. Germline values: CDR1 WSHSY, CDR2 SAAADI. V lost 0 bases and J lost 2, with 17 bases in between. CDR3 protein: CASSESGGGNPPYEQYF. The CDR3 DNA sequence: TGCGCCAGCAGTGAGTCGGGAGGCGGGAACCCTCCCTACGAGCAGTACTTC.

The V and J genes are TRBV4-3 and TRBJ1-1; the D is unclear. V was pared by 4 bases and J by 0 bases, with 12 bases between. The CDR3 sequence is 15 residues long. The V gene's germline CDR1 is LGHNA and CDR2 YSLEER. The CDR3 coding sequence is TGCGCCAGCAGCCGGGCCCCCCCAATGAACACTGAAGCTTTCTTT. It is translated as CASSRAPPMNTEAFF.

This chain connects TRBV21-1 to TRBJ2-7; TRBD1 was called by the table and not checked on the DNA. TRBV21-1 is flagged as a pseudogene. CDR3 length: 12 residues. Here the CDR3 DNA reads TGTGCCAGGATTCTCCAGGGTTCCGAGCAGTACTTC. This gives the protein CARILQGSEQYF.

This clone was detected only a few times. The V and J genes are TRBV2 and TRBJ1-2; TRBD1 matches 8 bases. This CDR3 contains 13 residues. Per the germline V gene, CDR1 is SNHLY and CDR2 is FYNNEI. The J segment lost 6 bases and the V segment lost 4 bases, leaving 4 bases of the junction unmatched. CDR3 bases: TGTGCCAGCAGTGGGGACAGGAGGGATGGCTACACCTTC. Protein product: CASSGDRRDGYTF.

CDR3 DNA sequence: TGTGCCAGCTCCGTTGGCGGTTCCAATCAGCCCCAGCATTTT. It translates to CASSVGGSNQPQHF. The rearrangement uses TRBV28 and TRBJ1-5; D uncertain. The CDR3 sequence is 14 residues long. Trimming removed 8 bases from V and 3 bases from J, with 14 bases in between. Germline V gives CDR1 MDHEN, CDR2 SYDVKM.

The gene calls are TRBV5-1 and TRBJ2-1; 9 bases fit TRBD2. V lost 0 bases, J lost 9 bases, and 1 base stayed unmatched. CDR3 size: 13 residues. Germline lookup yields CDR1 SGHRS and CDR2 YFSETQ. The CDR3 DNA is TGCGCCAGCAGCTTGGGTAGCGGGAGTGAGCAGTTCTTC. Residues: CASSLGSGSEQFF.